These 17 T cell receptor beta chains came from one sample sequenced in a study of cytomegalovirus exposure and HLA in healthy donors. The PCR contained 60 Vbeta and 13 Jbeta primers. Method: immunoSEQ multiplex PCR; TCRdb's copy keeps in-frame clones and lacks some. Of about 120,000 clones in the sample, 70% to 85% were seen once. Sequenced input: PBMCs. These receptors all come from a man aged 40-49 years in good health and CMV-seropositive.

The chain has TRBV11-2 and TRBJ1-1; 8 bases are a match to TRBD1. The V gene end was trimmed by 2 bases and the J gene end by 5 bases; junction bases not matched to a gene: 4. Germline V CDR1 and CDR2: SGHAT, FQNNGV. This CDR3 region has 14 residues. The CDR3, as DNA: TGTGCCAGCAGCTTACAGGGGGCCTGGACTGAAGCTTTCTTT. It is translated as CASSLQGAWTEAFF.

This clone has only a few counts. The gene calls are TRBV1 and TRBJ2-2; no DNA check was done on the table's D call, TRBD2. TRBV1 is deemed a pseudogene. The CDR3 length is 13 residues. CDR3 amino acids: CTSSHLETGELFF. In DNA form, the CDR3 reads TGCACCAGCAGCCACCTAGAGACCGGGGAGCTGTTTTTT.

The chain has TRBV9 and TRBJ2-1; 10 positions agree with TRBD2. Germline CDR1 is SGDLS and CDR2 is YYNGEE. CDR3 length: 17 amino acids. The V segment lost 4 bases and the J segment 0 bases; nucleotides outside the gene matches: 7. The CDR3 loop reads CASSQASGSSSYNEQFF. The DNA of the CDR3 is TGTGCCAGCAGCCAGGCTAGCGGGAGTTCCTCCTACAATGAGCAGTTCTTC.

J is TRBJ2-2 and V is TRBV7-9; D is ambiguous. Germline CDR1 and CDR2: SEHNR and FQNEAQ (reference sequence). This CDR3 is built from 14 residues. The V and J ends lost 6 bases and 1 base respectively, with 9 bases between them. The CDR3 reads CASSPRRNTGELFF. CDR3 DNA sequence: TGTGCCAGCAGTCCCAGGCGGAACACCGGGGAGCTGTTTTTT.

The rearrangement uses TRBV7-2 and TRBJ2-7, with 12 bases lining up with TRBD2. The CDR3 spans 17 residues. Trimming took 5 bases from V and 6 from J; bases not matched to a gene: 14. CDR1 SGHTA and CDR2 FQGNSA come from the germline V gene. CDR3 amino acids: CASSPRRASGRVGEQYF. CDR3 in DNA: TGTGCCAGCAGCCCCAGACGGGCTAGCGGGAGGGTAGGCGAGCAGTACTTC. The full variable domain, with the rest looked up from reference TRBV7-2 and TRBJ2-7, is GAGVSQSPSNKVTEKGKDVELRCDPISGHTALYWYRQSLGQGLEFLIYFQGNSAPDKSGLPSDRFSAERTGGSVSTLTIQRTQQEDSAVYLCASSPRRASGRVGEQYFGPGTRLTVT.

The CDR3 nucleotides read TGCGCCAGCAGCCAAGATCATGCAGGGTTAGTCGCAACTAATGAAAAACTGTTTTTT. Its protein is CASSQDHAGLVATNEKLFF. V and J are TRBV4-1 and TRBJ1-4; D is perhaps TRBD1 (5 bases). Germline V lookup: CDR1 MGHRA, CDR2 YSYEKL. The CDR3 runs to 19 residues. Trimming removed 0 bases at V and 0 bases at J, with 17 bases between.

CDR3 residues: CASSVASGGYGEQFF. CDR3 sequence (DNA): TGTGCCAGCAGCGTAGCTAGCGGGGGGTATGGTGAGCAGTTCTTC. This chain links TRBV9 with TRBJ2-1; 11 bases are a match to TRBD2. This CDR3 spans 15 amino acids. Germline V gene lookup returns CDR1 SGDLS and CDR2 YYNGEE. V shed 0 bases, J shed 9 bases, and the junction held 5 bases outside the gene matches.

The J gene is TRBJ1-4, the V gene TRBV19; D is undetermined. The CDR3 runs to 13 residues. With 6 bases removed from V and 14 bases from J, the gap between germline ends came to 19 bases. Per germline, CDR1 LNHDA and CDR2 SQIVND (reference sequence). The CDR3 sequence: CASRQKGGQLLFF. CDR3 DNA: TGTGCCAGTAGGCAAAAAGGTGGGCAGCTTCTGTTTTTT. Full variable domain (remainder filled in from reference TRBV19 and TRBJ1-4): DGGITQSPKYLFRKEGQNVTLSCEQNLNHDAMYWYRQDPGQGLRLIYYSQIVNDFQKGDIAEGYSVSREKKESFPLTVTSAQKNPTAFYLCASRQKGGQLLFFGSGTQLSVL.

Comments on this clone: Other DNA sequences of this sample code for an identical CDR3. The CDR3 sequence is CASSLGGSGANVLTF. The CDR3 coding sequence is TGCGCCAGCAGCTTGGGCGGGTCTGGGGCCAACGTCCTGACTTTC. J is TRBJ2-6 and V is TRBV5-1; TRBD2 is a possible D gene (5 bases). Germline CDR1 reads SGHRS; CDR2 reads YFSETQ. V was pared by 0 bases and J by 1 base, with 5 bases between. The CDR3 contains 15 residues.

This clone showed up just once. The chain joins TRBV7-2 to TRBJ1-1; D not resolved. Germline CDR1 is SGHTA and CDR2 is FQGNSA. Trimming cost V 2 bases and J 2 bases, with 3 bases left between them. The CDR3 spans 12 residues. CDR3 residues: CASSLINTEAFF. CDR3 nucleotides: TGTGCCAGCAGCTTAATAAACACTGAAGCTTTCTTT. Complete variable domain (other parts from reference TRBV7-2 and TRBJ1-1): GAGVSQSPSNKVTEKGKDVELRCDPISGHTALYWYRQSLGQGLEFLIYFQGNSAPDKSGLPSDRFSAERTGGSVSTLTIQRTQQEDSAVYLCASSLINTEAFFGQGTRLTVV.

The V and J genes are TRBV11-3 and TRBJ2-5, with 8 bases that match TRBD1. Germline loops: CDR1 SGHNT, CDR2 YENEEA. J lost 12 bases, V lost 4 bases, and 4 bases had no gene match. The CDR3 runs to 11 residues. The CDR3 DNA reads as TGTGCCAGCAGCTCGACAGGGGTAAAGTACTTC. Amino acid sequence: CASSSTGVKYF.

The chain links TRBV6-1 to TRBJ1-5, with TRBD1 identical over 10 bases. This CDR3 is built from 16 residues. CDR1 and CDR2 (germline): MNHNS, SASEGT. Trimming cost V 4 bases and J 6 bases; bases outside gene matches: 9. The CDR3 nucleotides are TGTGCCAGCAGTGGCAGGGACAGGGGATCATTTCAGCCCCAGCATTTT. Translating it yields CASSGRDRGSFQPQHF.

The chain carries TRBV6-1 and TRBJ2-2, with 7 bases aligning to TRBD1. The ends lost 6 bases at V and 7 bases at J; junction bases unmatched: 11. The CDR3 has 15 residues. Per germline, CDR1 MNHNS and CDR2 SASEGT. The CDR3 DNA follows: TGTGCCAGCAGCGTCTCCGGGACAGCAAGCGGGGAGCTGTTTTTT. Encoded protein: CASSVSGTASGELFF.

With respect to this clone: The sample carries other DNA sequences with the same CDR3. The CDR3 here is CASSLGTSGGIGTQYF. For the CDR3, the DNA is TGTGCCAGCAGCCTCGGGACTAGCGGGGGCATAGGGACCCAGTACTTC. The chain uses TRBV7-6 and TRBJ2-5; 14 bases align to TRBD2. Germline trimming cut 5 bases from V and 7 bases from J; bases unmatched to any gene: 9. Germline-derived CDR1 and CDR2 are SGHVS and FNYEAQ. The CDR3 has 16 amino acids.

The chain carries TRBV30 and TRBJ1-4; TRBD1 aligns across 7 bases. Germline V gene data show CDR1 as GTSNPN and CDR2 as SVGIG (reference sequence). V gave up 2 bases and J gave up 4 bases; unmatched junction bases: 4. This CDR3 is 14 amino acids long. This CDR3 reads CAWSSDRFNEKLFF. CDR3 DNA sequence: TGTGCCTGGAGTTCGGACAGGTTTAATGAAAAACTGTTTTTT.

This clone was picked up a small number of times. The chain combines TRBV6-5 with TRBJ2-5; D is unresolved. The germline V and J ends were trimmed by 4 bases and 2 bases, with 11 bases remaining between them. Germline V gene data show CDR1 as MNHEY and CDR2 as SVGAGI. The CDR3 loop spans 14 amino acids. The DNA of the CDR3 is TGTGCCAGCAGTTCGGGTCTTAATCAAGAGACCCAGTACTTC. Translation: CASSSGLNQETQYF.

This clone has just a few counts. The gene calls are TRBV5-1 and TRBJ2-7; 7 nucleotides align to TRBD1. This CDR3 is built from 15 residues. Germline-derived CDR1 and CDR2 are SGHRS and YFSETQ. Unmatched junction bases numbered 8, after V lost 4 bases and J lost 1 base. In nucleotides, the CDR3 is TGCGCCAGCAGCAAAGGACAGGAGGTTTCCTACGAGCAGTACTTC. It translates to CASSKGQEVSYEQYF.